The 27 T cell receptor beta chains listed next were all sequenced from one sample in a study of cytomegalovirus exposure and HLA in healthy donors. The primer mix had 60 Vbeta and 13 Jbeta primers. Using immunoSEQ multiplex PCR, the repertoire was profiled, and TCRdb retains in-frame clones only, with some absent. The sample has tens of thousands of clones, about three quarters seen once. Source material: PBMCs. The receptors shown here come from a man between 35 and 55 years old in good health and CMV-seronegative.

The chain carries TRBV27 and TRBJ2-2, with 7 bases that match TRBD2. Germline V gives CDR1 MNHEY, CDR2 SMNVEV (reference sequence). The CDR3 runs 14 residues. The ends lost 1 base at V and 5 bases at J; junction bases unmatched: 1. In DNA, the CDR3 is TGTGCCAGCAGTTTATTGGGAGGGACCGGGGAGCTGTTTTTT. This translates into CASSLLGGTGELFF.

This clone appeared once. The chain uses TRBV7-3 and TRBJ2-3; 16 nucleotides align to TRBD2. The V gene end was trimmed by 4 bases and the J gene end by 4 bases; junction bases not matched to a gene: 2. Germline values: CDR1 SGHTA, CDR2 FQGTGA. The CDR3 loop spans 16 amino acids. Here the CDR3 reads CASSSGLAGGSDTQYF. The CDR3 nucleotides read TGTGCCAGCAGCTCGGGACTAGCGGGAGGGTCAGATACGCAGTATTTT.

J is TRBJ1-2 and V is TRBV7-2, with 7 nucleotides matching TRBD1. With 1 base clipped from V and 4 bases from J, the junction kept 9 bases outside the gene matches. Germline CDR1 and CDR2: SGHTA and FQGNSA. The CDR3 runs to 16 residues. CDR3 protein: CASSLESQGGSYGYTF. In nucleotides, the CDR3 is TGTGCCAGCAGCTTAGAATCCCAGGGGGGTTCCTATGGCTACACCTTC.

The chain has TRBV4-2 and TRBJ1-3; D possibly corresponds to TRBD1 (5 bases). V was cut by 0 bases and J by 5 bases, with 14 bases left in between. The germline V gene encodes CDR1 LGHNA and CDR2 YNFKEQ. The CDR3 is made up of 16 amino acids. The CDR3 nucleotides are TGTGCCAGCAGCCAAGATCGGACAAATGGTAGAAACACCATATATTTT. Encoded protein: CASSQDRTNGRNTIYF.

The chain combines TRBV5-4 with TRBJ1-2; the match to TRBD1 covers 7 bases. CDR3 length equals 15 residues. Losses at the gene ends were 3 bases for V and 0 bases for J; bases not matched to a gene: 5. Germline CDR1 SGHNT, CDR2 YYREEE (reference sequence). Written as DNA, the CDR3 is TGTGCCAGCAGCTCCAAGCAGGGGGCTAACTATGGCTACACCTTC. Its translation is CASSSKQGANYGYTF.

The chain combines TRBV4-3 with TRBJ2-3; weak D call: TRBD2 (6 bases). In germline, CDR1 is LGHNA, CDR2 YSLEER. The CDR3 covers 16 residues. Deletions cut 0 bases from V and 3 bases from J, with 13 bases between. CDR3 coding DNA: TGCGCCAGCAGCCAAGAGTCGGGAGTCATAACAGATACGCAGTATTTT. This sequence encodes CASSQESGVITDTQYF.

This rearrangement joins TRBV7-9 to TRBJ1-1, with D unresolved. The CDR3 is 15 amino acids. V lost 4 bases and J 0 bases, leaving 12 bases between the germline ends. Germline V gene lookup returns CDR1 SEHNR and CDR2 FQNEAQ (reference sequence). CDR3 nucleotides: TGTGCCAGCAGCTACTCTGGTGGTATGAACACTGAAGCTTTCTTT. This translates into CASSYSGGMNTEAFF.

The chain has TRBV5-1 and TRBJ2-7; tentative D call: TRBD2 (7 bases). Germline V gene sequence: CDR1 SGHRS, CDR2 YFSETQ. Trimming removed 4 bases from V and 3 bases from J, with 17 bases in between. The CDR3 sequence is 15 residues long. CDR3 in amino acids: CASSARGAGVYEQYF. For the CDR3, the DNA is TGCGCCAGCAGCGCCCGGGGGGCGGGAGTCTACGAGCAGTACTTC.

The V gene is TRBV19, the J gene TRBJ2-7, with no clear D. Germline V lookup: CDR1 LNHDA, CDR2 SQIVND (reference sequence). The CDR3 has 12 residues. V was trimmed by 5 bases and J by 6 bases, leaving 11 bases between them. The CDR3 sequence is CASSSLQAEQYF. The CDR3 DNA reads TGTGCCAGTAGTTCCCTTCAGGCCGAGCAGTACTTC. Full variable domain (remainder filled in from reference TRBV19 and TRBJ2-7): DGGITQSPKYLFRKEGQNVTLSCEQNLNHDAMYWYRQDPGQGLRLIYYSQIVNDFQKGDIAEGYSVSREKKESFPLTVTSAQKNPTAFYLCASSSLQAEQYFGPGTRLTVT.

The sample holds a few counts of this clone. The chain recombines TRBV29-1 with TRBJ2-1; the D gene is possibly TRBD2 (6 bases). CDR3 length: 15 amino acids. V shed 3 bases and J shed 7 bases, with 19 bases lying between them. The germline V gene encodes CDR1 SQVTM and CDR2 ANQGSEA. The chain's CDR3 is CSVEEGRTAWNEQFF. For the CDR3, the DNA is TGCAGCGTTGAGGAAGGGAGGACGGCCTGGAATGAGCAGTTCTTC.

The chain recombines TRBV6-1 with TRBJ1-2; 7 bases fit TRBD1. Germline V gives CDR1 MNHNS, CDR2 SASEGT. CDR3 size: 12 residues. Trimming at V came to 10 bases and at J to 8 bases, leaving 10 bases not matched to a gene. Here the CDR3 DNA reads TGTGCCACCAAAGACAGGGTGGGCGGCTACACCTTC. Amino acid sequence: CATKDRVGGYTF.

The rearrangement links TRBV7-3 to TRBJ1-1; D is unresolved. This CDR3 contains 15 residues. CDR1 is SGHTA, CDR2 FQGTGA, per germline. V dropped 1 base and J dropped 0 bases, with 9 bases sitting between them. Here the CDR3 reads CASSLMAAMNTEAFF. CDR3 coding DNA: TGTGCCAGCAGCTTAATGGCGGCTATGAACACTGAAGCTTTCTTT.

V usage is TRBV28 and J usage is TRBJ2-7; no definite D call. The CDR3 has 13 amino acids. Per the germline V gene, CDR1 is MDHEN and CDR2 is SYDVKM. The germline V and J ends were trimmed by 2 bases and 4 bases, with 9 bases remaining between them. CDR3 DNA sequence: TGTGCCAGCAGTTTAGGGCCCGGTTACGAGCAGTACTTC. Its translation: CASSLGPGYEQYF.

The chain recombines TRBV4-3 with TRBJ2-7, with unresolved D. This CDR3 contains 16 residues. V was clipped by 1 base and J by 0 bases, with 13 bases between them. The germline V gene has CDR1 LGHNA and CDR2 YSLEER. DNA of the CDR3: TGCGCCAGCAGCCAAGTGGCTTTCCGAAGCTCCTACGAGCAGTACTTC. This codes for CASSQVAFRSSYEQYF.

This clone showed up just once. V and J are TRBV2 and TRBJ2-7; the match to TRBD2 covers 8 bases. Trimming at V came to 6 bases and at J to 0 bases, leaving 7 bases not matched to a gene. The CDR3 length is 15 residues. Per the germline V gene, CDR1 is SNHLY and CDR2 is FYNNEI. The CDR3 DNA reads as TGTGCCAGCAGACAACTAGCGGTCAGCTCCTACGAGCAGTACTTC. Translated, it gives CASRQLAVSSYEQYF.

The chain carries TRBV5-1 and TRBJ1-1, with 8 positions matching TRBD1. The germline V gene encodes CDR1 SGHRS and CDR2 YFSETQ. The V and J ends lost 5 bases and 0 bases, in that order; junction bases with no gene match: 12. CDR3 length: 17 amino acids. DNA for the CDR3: TGCGCCAGCAGTTCCGCGGGACAGGTTCTACTGAACACTGAAGCTTTCTTT. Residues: CASSSAGQVLLNTEAFF.

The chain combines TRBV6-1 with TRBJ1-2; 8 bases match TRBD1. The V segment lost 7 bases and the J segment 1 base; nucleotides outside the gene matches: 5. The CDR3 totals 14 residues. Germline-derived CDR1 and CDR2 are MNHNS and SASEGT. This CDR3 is CASKSDRGNYGYTF. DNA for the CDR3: TGTGCCAGCAAAAGTGACAGGGGTAACTATGGCTACACCTTC.

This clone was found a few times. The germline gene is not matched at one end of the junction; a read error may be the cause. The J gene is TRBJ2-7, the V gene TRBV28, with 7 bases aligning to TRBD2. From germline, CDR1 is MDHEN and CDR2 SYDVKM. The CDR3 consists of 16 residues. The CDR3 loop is CASSLIKPSGSHEQYF. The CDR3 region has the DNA TGTGCCAGCAGTTTAATTAAGCCTAGCGGCTCCCACGAGCAGTACTTC.

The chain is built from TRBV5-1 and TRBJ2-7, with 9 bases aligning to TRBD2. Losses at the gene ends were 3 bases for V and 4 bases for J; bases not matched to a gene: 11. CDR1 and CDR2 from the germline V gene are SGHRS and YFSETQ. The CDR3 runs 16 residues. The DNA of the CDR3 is TGCGCCAGCAGCTCATCTAGCGGGGAAAACTCTTACGAGCAGTACTTC. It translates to CASSSSSGENSYEQYF.

The CDR3 coding sequence is TGTGCCAGCAGTTACGGGCTTTCCGGAAACACCATATATTTT. This gives the protein CASSYGLSGNTIYF. The V call is TRBV6-6, the J call TRBJ1-3; D is unclear. Looked up from germline, CDR1 is MNHNY and CDR2 is SVGAGI (reference sequence). The CDR3 is made up of 14 amino acids. Deletions cut 2 bases from V and 4 bases from J, with 9 bases between.

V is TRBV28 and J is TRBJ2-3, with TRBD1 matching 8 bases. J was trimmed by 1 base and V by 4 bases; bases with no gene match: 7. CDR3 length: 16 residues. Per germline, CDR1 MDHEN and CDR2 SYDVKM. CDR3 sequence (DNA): TGTGCCAGCAGTTCCTCACCGGGACAGGGCACAGATACGCAGTATTTT. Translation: CASSSSPGQGTDTQYF.

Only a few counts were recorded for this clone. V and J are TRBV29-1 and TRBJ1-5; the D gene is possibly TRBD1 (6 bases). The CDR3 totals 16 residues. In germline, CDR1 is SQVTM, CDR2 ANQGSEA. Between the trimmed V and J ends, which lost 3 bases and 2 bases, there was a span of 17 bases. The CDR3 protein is CSVDSQGKGGNQPQHF. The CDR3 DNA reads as TGCAGCGTTGACTCACAGGGCAAAGGGGGCAATCAGCCCCAGCATTTT. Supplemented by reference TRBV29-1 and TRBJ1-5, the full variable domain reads SAVISQKPSRDICQRGTSLTIQCQVDSQVTMMFWYRQQPGQSLTLIATANQGSEATYESGFVIDKFPISRPNLTFSTLTVSNMSPEDSSIYLCSVDSQGKGGNQPQHFGDGTRLSIL.

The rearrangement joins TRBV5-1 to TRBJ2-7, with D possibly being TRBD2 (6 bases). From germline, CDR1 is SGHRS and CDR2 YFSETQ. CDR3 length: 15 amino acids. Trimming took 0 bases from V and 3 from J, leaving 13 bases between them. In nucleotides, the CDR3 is TGCGCCAGCAGCTTGGAGAGCGGGTCCTACTACGAGCAGTACTTC. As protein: CASSLESGSYYEQYF.

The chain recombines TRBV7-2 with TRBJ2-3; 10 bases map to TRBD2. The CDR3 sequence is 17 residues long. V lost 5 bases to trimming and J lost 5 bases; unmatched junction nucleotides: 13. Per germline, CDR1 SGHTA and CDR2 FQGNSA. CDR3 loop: CASSNLPLAGVRDTQYF. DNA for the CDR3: TGTGCCAGCAGCAACCTCCCTCTAGCGGGAGTTAGAGATACGCAGTATTTT.

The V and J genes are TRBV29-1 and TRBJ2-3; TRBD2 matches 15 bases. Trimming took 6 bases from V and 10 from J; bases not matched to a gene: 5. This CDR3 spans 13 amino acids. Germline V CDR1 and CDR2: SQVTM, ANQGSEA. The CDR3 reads CSVGTSGRIAQYF. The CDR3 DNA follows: TGCAGCGTGGGGACTAGCGGGAGGATCGCGCAGTATTTT.

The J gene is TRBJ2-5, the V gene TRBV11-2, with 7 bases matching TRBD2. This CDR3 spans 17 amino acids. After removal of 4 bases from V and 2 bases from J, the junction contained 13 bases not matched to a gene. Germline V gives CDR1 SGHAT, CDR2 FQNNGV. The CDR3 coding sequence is TGTGCCAGCAGCTCGAGATGGGCTAGCGGAGGACAAGAGACCCAGTACTTC. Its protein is CASSSRWASGGQETQYF.

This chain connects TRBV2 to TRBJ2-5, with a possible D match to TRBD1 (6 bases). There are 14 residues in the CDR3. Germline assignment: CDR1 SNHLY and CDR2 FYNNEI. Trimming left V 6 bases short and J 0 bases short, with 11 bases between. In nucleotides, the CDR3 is TGTGCCAGCAGCGGTGACAGGAACCAAGAGACCCAGTACTTC. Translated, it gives CASSGDRNQETQYF.